This TCR beta chain stems from a study of T cell responses to AZD1222 COVID-19 vaccine. About this clone itself: Its antigen is unknown.

Study results and limitations: Clonal diversity may have been underestimated, and the donors were mostly white British, with more females than males. Spike-specific TCR repertoires showed rising breadth and depth after two AZD1222 doses. AZD1222 recipients seropositive at baseline numbered only 5 or 6. Unmutated variant regions are reportedly the target of nearly half of TCRs that are spike-specific.

The table came from immunoSEQ multiplex PCR; TCRdb's copy has only in-frame clones and leaves some out. The table shows some 180,000 clones, with about nine tenths occurring only once. The germline V and J ends were trimmed by 2 bases and 4 bases, with 8 bases remaining between them. The CDR3 is 13 amino acids. The chain is built from TRBV12-3 or TRBV12-4 and TRBJ1-1, with no clear D. This receptor was identified in an adult in good health. The material was peripheral blood, obtained on day 0 of AZD1222 vaccination. CDR3 nucleotide sequence: TGTGCCAGCAGTTTATCCGGCTCCACTGAAGCTTTCTTT. It is translated as CASSLSGSTEAFF.